This T cell receptor (beta chain) was sequenced for a study of T cell changes during pregnancy in multiple sclerosis. The V gene's germline CDR1 is SGHVS and CDR2 FQNEAQ. With 6 bases clipped from V and 7 bases from J, the junction kept 4 bases outside the gene matches. The CDR3 consists of 13 residues. Repertoires were generated with immunoSEQ multiplex PCR, while TCRdb's copy carries only in-frame clones and drops some. In the table there are 30,000 to 45,000 clones, about nine tenths of which are singletons. The sample was CD8+ T cells from peripheral blood mononuclear cells, taken in the second trimester of pregnancy. The sequence came from a female donor with multiple sclerosis, enrolled in a pregnancy study. The chain couples TRBV7-8 to TRBJ2-2; 8 bases map to TRBD1. The CDR3 nucleotides read TGTGCCAGCAGGACAGGGGTTGGCGGGGAGCTGTTTTTT. Encoded protein: CASRTGVGGELFF.